The 28 T cell receptor beta chains listed next were all sequenced from one sample in a study of blood T cell repertoires in COVID-19. TCRdb's copy holds only in-frame clones and misses some; the assay was immunoSEQ multiplex PCR. The sample lists roughly 80,000 clones; 86% were seen once. Sequenced sample: peripheral blood. These receptor sequences come from a man older than 75 in a cohort sampled during active COVID-19.

V usage is TRBV4-2 and J usage is TRBJ1-4, with 10 bases identical to TRBD1. The CDR3 loop spans 18 amino acids. Germline loops: CDR1 LGHNA, CDR2 YNFKEQ. The V gene end was trimmed by 0 bases and the J gene end by 3 bases; junction bases not matched to a gene: 7. DNA of the CDR3: TGTGCCAGCAGCCAAGATATGACAGGGGGCGGGTCTAATGAAAAACTGTTTTTT. Protein: CASSQDMTGGGSNEKLFF.

The chain employs TRBV10-3 and TRBJ2-7; a weak D match, TRBD1 (6 bases). CDR1 is ENHRY and CDR2 is SYGVKD in the germline V gene. This CDR3 spans 14 amino acids. V lost 3 bases to trimming and J lost 2 bases, with 11 bases between them. As DNA, the CDR3 is TGTGCCATCAGTGAATACAGGGTTACCTACGAGCAGTACTTC. Translation gives CAISEYRVTYEQYF.

This clone was found once. CDR3 nucleotides: TGTGCCAGCTCACCATTATCCCAAGAGACCCAGTACTTC. Protein sequence: CASSPLSQETQYF. V gene TRBV18 combines with J gene TRBJ2-5, with D hard to call. V was cut by 2 bases and J by 1 base, with 5 bases left in between. The germline V gene has CDR1 KGHSH and CDR2 LQKENI. This CDR3 contains 13 residues.

This clone has just one count. This chain uses TRBV2 with TRBJ2-1, with 10 bases lining up with TRBD1. Germline V lookup: CDR1 SNHLY, CDR2 FYNNEI. V gave up 6 bases and J gave up 4 bases; unmatched junction bases: 6. This CDR3 contains 15 residues. CDR3 coding DNA: TGTGCCAGCAGCCTAGAGGGACAGGGGTACAATGAGCAGTTCTTC. Translated, it gives CASSLEGQGYNEQFF.

As for this clone: One junction end disagrees with the germline gene, perhaps due to a read error. The rearrangement links TRBV2 to TRBJ2-7, with 9 bases identical to TRBD1. Per the germline V gene, CDR1 is SNHLY and CDR2 is FYNNEI. CDR3 length: 16 residues. The CDR3 loop reads CASIEGGTGTSYEQYF. The CDR3 DNA is TGTGCCAGCATTGAAGGCGGGACAGGGACTTCCTACGAGCAGTACTTC.

This chain connects TRBV7-9 to TRBJ2-7; possible D gene TRBD1, 5 bases. V shed 5 bases and J shed 6 bases, with 14 bases lying between them. CDR1 SEHNR and CDR2 FQNEAQ come from the germline V gene (reference sequence). This CDR3 region has 13 residues. The CDR3 protein is CASSPQGNGEQYF. DNA of the CDR3: TGTGCCAGCAGCCCGCAGGGAAACGGCGAGCAGTACTTC.

The chain links TRBV2 to TRBJ2-1; D ambiguous. Germline-derived CDR1 and CDR2 are SNHLY and FYNNEI. V lost 4 bases and J 8 bases, leaving 18 bases between the germline ends. The CDR3 is 15 residues long. The CDR3 DNA reads as TGTGCCAGCAGTGGGAGCCGCCTGATTCGGGATGAGCAGTTCTTC. Translated, it gives CASSGSRLIRDEQFF.

The chain recombines TRBV5-8 with TRBJ1-5, with 11 positions matching TRBD1. The CDR3 covers 17 residues. Trimming took 1 base from V and 7 from J; bases not matched to a gene: 10. Germline-derived CDR1 and CDR2 are SGHTS and YDEGEE. DNA for the CDR3: TGTGCCAGCAGCTTGCGATCAGGACAGGGGGCGAGGCAGCCCCAGCATTTT. It specifies CASSLRSGQGARQPQHF.

As for this clone: The identical CDR3 is also encoded by other nucleotide sequences in the sample. The J gene is TRBJ2-3, the V gene TRBV6-5, with D perhaps matching TRBD2 (5 bases). Germline CDR1 is MNHEY and CDR2 is SVGAGI. V was shortened by 0 bases and J by 0 bases, with 7 bases between the two germline ends. This CDR3 spans 15 amino acids. In nucleotides, the CDR3 is TGTGCCAGCAGTTACTCCGGGGTTAGCACAGATACGCAGTATTTT. Its protein is CASSYSGVSTDTQYF.

This clone was counted only a few times. The V gene is TRBV5-1, the J gene TRBJ2-2; D is perhaps TRBD2 (5 bases). The CDR3 is 16 residues long. Germline CDR1 and CDR2: SGHRS and YFSETQ. V shed 0 bases and J shed 1 base, with 10 bases lying between them. The CDR3 loop reads CASSLGGSVNTGELFF. In nucleotides, the CDR3 is TGCGCCAGCAGCTTGGGGGGTAGCGTGAACACCGGGGAGCTGTTTTTT.

The V call is TRBV28, the J call TRBJ1-1; 8 bases are shared with TRBD1. The junction had 10 bases not matched to a gene; V was cut back by 3 bases and J by 1 base. The germline CDR1 and CDR2 sequences are MDHEN and SYDVKM. The CDR3 covers 17 residues. In DNA form, the CDR3 reads TGTGCCAGCAGTTTGGTCAGGGGGCCTACCTCGAACACTGAAGCTTTCTTT. Residues: CASSLVRGPTSNTEAFF.

This chain connects TRBV15 to TRBJ1-1; tentative D call: TRBD1 (6 bases). V dropped 0 bases and J dropped 6 bases, with 17 bases sitting between them. Germline CDR1 and CDR2: LNHNV and YYDKDF (reference sequence). The CDR3 contains 16 residues. DNA for the CDR3: TGTGCCACCAGCAGAGATCTGGCAGGGGTATTGGCTGAAGCTTTCTTT. Protein product: CATSRDLAGVLAEAFF.

J is TRBJ2-7 and V is TRBV28; D is possibly TRBD2 (7 bases). V lost 4 bases to trimming and J lost 6 bases, with 19 bases between them. Germline assignment: CDR1 MDHEN and CDR2 SYDVKM. The CDR3 length is 15 residues. The CDR3 DNA sequence: TGTGCCAGCAGTTCCCAACAGGGAGGGCCCCGCGAGCAGTACTTC. It codes for CASSSQQGGPREQYF.

The genes are TRBV19 and TRBJ1-2; maybe TRBD1 (6 bases). Germline CDR1 and CDR2: LNHDA and SQIVND (reference sequence). The CDR3 is 17 amino acids. V gave up 6 bases and J gave up 4 bases, with 24 bases separating them. The CDR3, as DNA: TGTGCCAGTAGCCAAAGCGGCGGAGGACGGGACATCTATGGCTACACCTTC. It translates to CASSQSGGGRDIYGYTF. Supplemented by reference TRBV19 and TRBJ1-2, the full variable domain reads DGGITQSPKYLFRKEGQNVTLSCEQNLNHDAMYWYRQDPGQGLRLIYYSQIVNDFQKGDIAEGYSVSREKKESFPLTVTSAQKNPTAFYLCASSQSGGGRDIYGYTFGSGTRLTVV.

In its sample, this clone was seen once. The chain employs TRBV6-5 and TRBJ2-5, with D perhaps matching TRBD2 (6 bases). V lost 5 bases, J lost 5 bases, and 15 bases lay in between. The CDR3 sequence is 14 residues long. Per germline, CDR1 MNHEY and CDR2 SVGAGI. CDR3 region: CASSTGTGQETQYF. The CDR3 nucleotides are TGTGCCAGCAGTACCGGGACTGGCCAGGAGACCCAGTACTTC.

This clone came up a few times. This chain uses TRBV6-1 with TRBJ2-1; 8 positions agree with TRBD1. The J segment lost 7 bases and the V segment lost 2 bases, leaving 4 bases of the junction unmatched. In germline, CDR1 is MNHNS, CDR2 SASEGT. This CDR3 is built from 14 residues. The CDR3 DNA sequence: TGTGCCAGCAGTGAACCCGGGACAGGTAATGAGCAGTTCTTC. Translated, it gives CASSEPGTGNEQFF.

The chain joins TRBV5-4 to TRBJ2-5; 9 bases map to TRBD1. CDR3 length: 13 residues. The germline gives CDR1 SGHNT, CDR2 YYREEE (reference sequence). J lost 4 bases, V lost 4 bases, and 2 bases had no gene match. For the CDR3, the DNA is TGTGCCAGCAGCGCGGACAGGGGAGAGACCCAGTACTTC. This encodes CASSADRGETQYF.

The J gene is TRBJ2-5, the V gene TRBV15; TRBD2 agrees at 11 bases. The CDR3 has 14 residues. Trimming removed 5 bases from V and 5 bases from J; junction bases left unmatched: 4. CDR1 and CDR2 (germline): LNHNV, YYDKDF (reference sequence). The CDR3 loop reads CATSLAGGQETQYF. CDR3 bases: TGTGCCACCAGCCTAGCGGGGGGTCAGGAGACCCAGTACTTC.

The V call is TRBV30, the J call TRBJ1-2; possible D gene TRBD1, 6 bases. The germline V and J ends were trimmed by 2 bases and 10 bases, with 20 bases remaining between them. Germline CDR1 is GTSNPN and CDR2 is SVGIG (reference sequence). The CDR3 is made up of 14 amino acids. The CDR3 DNA follows: TGTGCCTGGAGTTTCCTGCAGGGGACCGCAGACTACACCTTC. This gives the protein CAWSFLQGTADYTF.

This sequence joins TRBV19 and TRBJ1-3; D perhaps matches TRBD1 (5 bases). Trimming left V 7 bases short and J 2 bases short, with 15 bases between. The CDR3 has 15 residues. From germline, CDR1 is LNHDA and CDR2 SQIVND (reference sequence). The CDR3 DNA is TGTGCCAGTATTCCACCGGGCAGGGCTGGAAACACCATATATTTT. It yields the protein CASIPPGRAGNTIYF. Filled out from reference TRBV19 and TRBJ1-3, the complete variable domain reads DGGITQSPKYLFRKEGQNVTLSCEQNLNHDAMYWYRQDPGQGLRLIYYSQIVNDFQKGDIAEGYSVSREKKESFPLTVTSAQKNPTAFYLCASIPPGRAGNTIYFGEGSWLTVV.

The DNA of the CDR3 is TGTGCCAGCAGCGTAGCAGGACTAGCGGGCTACGAGCAGTACTTC. Protein sequence: CASSVAGLAGYEQYF. The V gene is TRBV9, the J gene TRBJ2-7; 11 nucleotides agree with TRBD2. This CDR3 is built from 15 residues. Trimming cost V 0 bases and J 3 bases; bases outside gene matches: 2. Germline V lookup: CDR1 SGDLS, CDR2 YYNGEE.

This sequence joins TRBV19 and TRBJ1-1, with D possibly matching TRBD1 (5 bases). V was trimmed by 5 bases and J by 2 bases, leaving 15 bases between them. Germline assignment: CDR1 LNHDA and CDR2 SQIVND (reference sequence). CDR3 size: 15 residues. CDR3 amino acids: CASSSDRQTNTEAFF. As DNA, the CDR3 is TGTGCCAGTAGTTCAGACCGACAGACAAACACTGAAGCTTTCTTT.

This clone turned up a few times. V and J are TRBV4-1 and TRBJ2-3; 8 bases are shared with TRBD2. Germline V gene lookup returns CDR1 MGHRA and CDR2 YSYEKL. V lost 4 bases to trimming and J lost 1 base; unmatched junction nucleotides: 4. The CDR3 consists of 15 residues. The CDR3 loop is CASSPGGGRTDTQYF. In DNA form, the CDR3 reads TGCGCCAGCAGCCCGGGGGGGGGCCGCACAGATACGCAGTATTTT.

This clone was seen only a few times. This rearrangement joins TRBV7-9 to TRBJ2-5; no firm D call. V shed 4 bases and J shed 5 bases, with 5 bases lying between them. The CDR3 sequence is 11 residues long. In germline, CDR1 is SEHNR, CDR2 FQNEAQ (reference sequence). This CDR3 is CASSSLETQYF. The CDR3 coding sequence is TGTGCCAGCAGCTCCTTGGAGACCCAGTACTTC.

V is TRBV4-2 and J is TRBJ2-2; 7 bases agree with TRBD2. The CDR3 extends over 18 amino acids. V was clipped by 3 bases and J by 1 base; unmatched bases: 11. CDR1 is LGHNA and CDR2 is YNFKEQ in the germline V gene. Here the CDR3 DNA reads TGTGCCAGCAGCCAGACCGCCTCCGCGGGGGTGAACACCGGGGAGCTGTTTTTT. Translation: CASSQTASAGVNTGELFF.

V and J are TRBV6-2 or TRBV6-3 and TRBJ1-2; TRBD1 might be the D (5 bases). Germline CDR1 reads MNHEY; CDR2 reads SVGEGT. V was clipped by 3 bases and J by 4 bases, with 18 bases between them. There are 16 residues in the CDR3. Here the CDR3 reads CASSYQPDSWSYGYTF. The CDR3 DNA is TGTGCCAGCAGTTATCAACCAGACAGTTGGAGCTATGGCTACACCTTC.

This clone was picked up one time. The chain uses TRBV19 and TRBJ2-2; 7 bases fit TRBD2. Germline trimming cut 3 bases from V and 6 bases from J; bases unmatched to any gene: 7. The length of the CDR3 is 15 residues. Germline CDR1 and CDR2: LNHDA and SQIVND (reference sequence). The CDR3 reads CASSMGGAFPGELFF. For the CDR3, the DNA is TGTGCCAGTAGTATGGGAGGGGCATTTCCCGGGGAGCTGTTTTTT.

CDR3 protein: CASSQVTGGNYGYTF. The CDR3 DNA sequence: TGTGCCAGCAGCCAGGTCACAGGGGGGAACTATGGCTACACCTTC. The chain uses TRBV3-1 (or the pseudogene TRBV3-2) and TRBJ1-2; 8 bases align to TRBD1. The V gene's germline CDR1 is LGHDT and CDR2 YNNKEL (reference sequence). V was pared by 3 bases and J by 2 bases, with 5 bases of the junction left unmatched. The CDR3 spans 15 residues.